The 14 T cell receptor beta chains reported below all come from one sample, sequenced in a study of T cells in localized non-small cell lung cancer. TCRdb keeps only in-frame clones here, not all; method: immunoSEQ multiplex PCR. Seen here are under 1,500 clones, roughly 24% observed once, and the top ten hold around an eighth. The specimen comprised lung tumor tissue, sampled before any cancer treatment. These receptors were collected from a woman aged 35 to 70 with stage I lung adenocarcinoma.

The J gene is TRBJ2-5, the V gene TRBV18; 7 positions agree with TRBD1. Germline V lookup: CDR1 KGHSH, CDR2 LQKENI. The CDR3 runs to 14 residues. After removal of 3 bases from V and 5 bases from J, the junction contained 6 bases not matched to a gene. The CDR3 loop reads CASSPDRAVETQYF. The CDR3 DNA sequence: TGTGCCAGCTCACCCGACAGGGCGGTGGAGACCCAGTACTTC.

The chain has TRBV11-3 and TRBJ1-6, with TRBD1 matching 9 bases. Trimming at V came to 6 bases and at J to 10 bases, leaving 13 bases not matched to a gene. Germline CDR1 and CDR2: SGHNT and YENEEA. The CDR3 totals 16 residues. DNA for the CDR3: TGTGCCAGCAGGCTTCGGGACAGGGAGGGGAGGTCACCCCTCCACTTT. This translates into CASRLRDREGRSPLHF.

This sequence joins TRBV6-8 and TRBJ1-5; D possibly corresponds to TRBD1 (6 bases). The CDR3 spans 15 residues. Germline V gene data show CDR1 as MNHGY and CDR2 as SAAAGT. V was shortened by 5 bases and J by 1 base, with 12 bases between the two germline ends. The CDR3 DNA is TGTGCCAGCAGTGAGCTCACAGGGAGCAATCAGCCCCAGCATTTT. This gives the protein CASSELTGSNQPQHF.

The chain couples TRBV9 to TRBJ2-1, with D perhaps matching TRBD2 (7 bases). V was shortened by 0 bases and J by 6 bases, with 10 bases between the two germline ends. This CDR3 region has 14 residues. The germline V gene has CDR1 SGDLS and CDR2 YYNGEE. The CDR3 DNA is TGTGCCAGCAGCGTAGAGGGAGGGGGCAATGAGCAGTTCTTC. It encodes CASSVEGGGNEQFF.

This clone turned up a few times. The rearrangement links TRBV6-8 to TRBJ2-7, with unresolved D. CDR1 is MNHGY and CDR2 is SAAAGT in the germline V gene. The germline V and J ends were trimmed by 6 bases and 1 base, with 16 bases remaining between them. The CDR3 consists of 15 residues. The CDR3: CASRNLMGSSYEQYF. The DNA for the CDR3 is TGTGCCAGCAGAAATTTGATGGGATCTTCCTACGAGCAGTACTTC.

There are a few counts of this clone. J is TRBJ2-3 and V is TRBV9; the match to TRBD2 covers 12 bases. The length of the CDR3 is 16 residues. Germline values: CDR1 SGDLS, CDR2 YYNGEE. V dropped 4 bases and J dropped 3; count of bases not matched to a gene: 6. CDR3 in amino acids: CASSLLAGGGTDTQYF. Written as DNA, the CDR3 is TGTGCCAGCAGCTTACTAGCGGGAGGTGGGACAGATACGCAGTATTTT.

This clone was counted a few times. The V gene is TRBV11-3, the J gene TRBJ1-2; D might be TRBD1 (5 bases). From germline, CDR1 is SGHNT and CDR2 YENEEA. This CDR3 contains 16 residues. The V end was cut by 6 bases, the J end by 4 bases, with 21 bases between. The CDR3 reads CASSPWGTTRLYGYTF. The CDR3, as DNA: TGTGCCAGCAGTCCTTGGGGGACCACACGCCTCTATGGCTACACCTTC.

The CDR3 DNA follows: TGTGCCAGTAGTCCGACGGATACCTACGAGCAGTACTTC. Translated, it gives CASSPTDTYEQYF. V gene TRBV19 combines with J gene TRBJ2-7; D is unclear. Per the germline V gene, CDR1 is LNHDA and CDR2 is SQIVND (reference sequence). V lost 5 bases and J lost 2, with 10 bases in between. There are 13 residues in the CDR3.

By share, this clone counts as medium-sized. The chain is built from TRBV11-3 and TRBJ2-2; D uncertain. The CDR3 covers 14 residues. V lost 1 base, J lost 5 bases, and 8 bases lay in between. From germline, CDR1 is SGHNT and CDR2 YENEEA. CDR3 DNA: TGTGCCAGCAGCTTAGTCCCCCGTACCGGGGAGCTGTTTTTT. Translated: CASSLVPRTGELFF.

A few counts support this clone. V is TRBV11-3 and J is TRBJ1-4; D gene uncertain. Germline V lookup: CDR1 SGHNT, CDR2 YENEEA. The germline V and J ends were trimmed by 2 bases and 0 bases, with 4 bases remaining between them. The CDR3 has 14 amino acids. DNA for the CDR3: TGTGCCAGCAGCTTACGAGCAACTAATGAAAAACTGTTTTTT. Protein sequence: CASSLRATNEKLFF.

The V call is TRBV19, the J call TRBJ2-1; TRBD2 is a possible D gene (7 bases). The CDR3 is 16 amino acids. Germline V gene lookup returns CDR1 LNHDA and CDR2 SQIVND (reference sequence). Trimming shortened V by 0 bases and J by 8 bases, and 17 bases separated the two germline ends. As DNA, the CDR3 is TGTGCCAGTAGTATAGATCTATTAGGGGGGGGCTATGAGCAGTTCTTC. This translates into CASSIDLLGGGYEQFF.

This clone has a handful of counts. The chain has TRBV11-3 and TRBJ2-5; D remains ambiguous. The germline V gene has CDR1 SGHNT and CDR2 YENEEA. This CDR3 region has 14 residues. Between the trimmed V and J ends, which lost 3 bases and 9 bases, there was a span of 17 bases. CDR3 in amino acids: CASSLEQATRSQYF. As DNA, the CDR3 is TGTGCCAGCAGCTTGGAGCAGGCCACCAGGTCCCAGTACTTC.

In this sample, this clone is medium-sized. V is TRBV9 and J is TRBJ2-2; D is uncertain. V lost 0 bases, J lost 0 bases, and 9 bases lay in between. From germline, CDR1 is SGDLS and CDR2 YYNGEE. CDR3 length: 16 amino acids. CDR3 loop: CASSVGWTPNTGELFF. DNA of the CDR3: TGTGCCAGCAGCGTAGGTTGGACCCCGAACACCGGGGAGCTGTTTTTT.

The chain recombines TRBV18 with TRBJ2-5; D is perhaps TRBD2 (7 bases). V dropped 6 bases and J dropped 11 bases, with 16 bases sitting between them. The CDR3 contains 12 residues. CDR1 and CDR2 (germline): KGHSH, LQKENI. This chain's CDR3 is CASSRGDTVQYF. For the CDR3, the DNA is TGTGCCAGCTCCCGGGGGGACACCGTTCAGTACTTC.